This TCR beta chain was retrieved from a study of T cells in Graves' hyperthyroidism and ophthalmopathy. This clonotype was seen repeatedly, ten times or more. V was clipped by 5 bases and J by 5 bases, with 15 bases between them. Germline CDR1 LNHDA, CDR2 SQIVND (reference sequence). The length of the CDR3 is 14 residues. Amplification of TCR beta CDR3 regions was performed using RNA transcripts as template. The study used the HTBI primer set for a first-round RT-PCR of the TCR CDR3. TCRdb recomputed calls from the multiplex PCR reads with MiXCR, one row per CDR3 protein. The table has about 840,000 distinct CDR3 sequences, around 38% seen once.

The sample was blood. The chain carries TRBV19 and TRBJ1-2, with D possibly being TRBD1 (5 bases). This TCR came from a man between 18 and 29 years old with Graves' hyperthyroidism. The CDR3 region is CASSEWSGNYGYTF. The CDR3 bases are TGTGCCAGTAGTGAGTGGTCAGGGAATTATGGCTACACCTTC.